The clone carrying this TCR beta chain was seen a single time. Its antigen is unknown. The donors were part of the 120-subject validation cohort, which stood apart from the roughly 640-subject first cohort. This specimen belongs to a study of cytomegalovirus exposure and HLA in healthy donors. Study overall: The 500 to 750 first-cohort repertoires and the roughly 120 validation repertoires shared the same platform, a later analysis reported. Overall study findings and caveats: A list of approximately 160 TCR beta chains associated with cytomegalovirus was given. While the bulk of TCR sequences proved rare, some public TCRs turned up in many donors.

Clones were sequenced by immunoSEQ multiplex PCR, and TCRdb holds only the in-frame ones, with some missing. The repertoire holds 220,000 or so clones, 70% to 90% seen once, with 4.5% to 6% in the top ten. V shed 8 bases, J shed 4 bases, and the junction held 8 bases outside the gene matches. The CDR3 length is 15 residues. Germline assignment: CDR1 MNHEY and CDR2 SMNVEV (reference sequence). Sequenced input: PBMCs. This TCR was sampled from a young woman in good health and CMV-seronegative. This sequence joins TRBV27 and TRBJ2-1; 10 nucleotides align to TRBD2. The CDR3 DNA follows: TGTGCCAGCCGCACCGGGACTAGCGTTTACAATGAGCAGTTCTTC. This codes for CASRTGTSVYNEQFF.